The 11 T cell receptor beta chains given below trace back to one sample, sequenced in a study of early T cells in non-severe SARS-CoV-2 infection. TCRdb re-analysed the 5' RACE reads in MiXCR, keeping a single row per CDR3 protein. Among tens of thousands of distinct CDR3 sequences listed, around 3.9% were seen once. The specimen was whole blood. The receptors were sampled from an adult who was a healthcare worker with PCR-confirmed SARS-CoV-2 infection or an uninfected control (not recorded which).

Ten or more counts support this clonotype. The chain employs TRBV14 and TRBJ2-1; 8 bases map to TRBD1. Per germline, CDR1 SGHDN and CDR2 FVKESK. Unmatched junction bases numbered 5, after V lost 7 bases and J lost 6 bases. There are 13 residues in the CDR3. CDR3 protein: CASKDRVVNEQFF. The DNA of the CDR3 is TGTGCCAGCAAGGACAGGGTAGTCAATGAGCAGTTCTTC.

Ten or more counts support this clonotype. The chain joins TRBV5-4 to TRBJ2-7; 10 bases align to TRBD2. Unmatched junction bases numbered 9, after V lost 0 bases and J lost 0 bases. The CDR3 is made up of 18 amino acids. Per germline, CDR1 SGHNT and CDR2 YYREEE (reference sequence). CDR3 nucleotides: TGTGCCAGCAGCTTGGGCGCTAGCGGGAGCTTTAGCTCCTACGAGCAGTACTTC. Protein sequence: CASSLGASGSFSSYEQYF.

Notes on this clonotype: The junction shows a germline mismatch at one end, possibly a read error. This chain links TRBV4-1 with TRBJ2-1, with TRBD2 matching 9 bases. The germline V gene encodes CDR1 MGHRA and CDR2 YSYEKL. The CDR3 sequence is 16 residues long. CDR3 sequence reads: CASSQDQIPRSSGEVF. The CDR3 DNA is TGCGCCAGCAGCCAAGATCAGATCCCCCGTTCTAGCGGGGAGGTCTTC.

This clonotype showed up just a few times. The J gene is TRBJ2-3, the V gene TRBV18; no clear D. The germline V gene encodes CDR1 KGHSH and CDR2 LQKENI. V gave up 1 base and J gave up 0 bases, with 8 bases separating them. The CDR3 totals 15 residues. CDR3 in DNA: TGTGCCAGCTCACCACTCCTGGCCAGCACAGATACGCAGTATTTT. Translation gives CASSPLLASTDTQYF.

Of note for this clonotype: A much larger clone lies a single base off, so this may be a read error. This sequence joins TRBV5-3 and TRBJ2-3; possibly TRBD1 for D (5 bases). TRBV5-3 is placed among ORFs of uncertain function. This CDR3 contains 14 residues. The CDR3 loop is CARSDDTSTGTQYF. CDR3 in DNA: TGTGCCAGAAGCGACGACACATCCACAGGTACGCAGTATTTT.

Many counts were recorded for this clonotype. The V and J genes are TRBV6-2 or TRBV6-3 and TRBJ1-6; TRBD1 agrees at 7 bases. V dropped 6 bases and J dropped 10; count of bases not matched to a gene: 9. CDR3 length: 14 residues. Per the germline V gene, CDR1 is MNHEY and CDR2 is SVGEGT. Written as DNA, the CDR3 is TGTGCCAGCAGCTTGGAGGGGGCACTATCACCCCTCCACTTT. Its translation is CASSLEGALSPLHF.

This clonotype was picked up a small number of times. This chain links TRBV7-9 with TRBJ1-3; D is ambiguous. The CDR3 has 13 amino acids. V was cut by 7 bases and J by 0 bases, with 7 bases left in between. Germline V gives CDR1 SEHNR, CDR2 FQNEAQ (reference sequence). The CDR3 sequence is CASTRFSGNTIYF. The CDR3 DNA sequence: TGTGCCAGCACCCGATTCTCTGGAAACACCATATATTTT.

The chain is built from TRBV28 and TRBJ2-3, with TRBD2 matching over 11 bases. J lost 4 bases, V lost 6 bases, and 12 bases had no gene match. This CDR3 has 17 amino acids. The V gene's germline CDR1 is MDHEN and CDR2 SYDVKM. The CDR3 spells CASSRGRGLAGSDTQYF. Written as DNA, the CDR3 is TGTGCCAGCAGCCGGGGCCGCGGACTAGCGGGTTCAGATACGCAGTATTTT.

In its sample, this clonotype was seen many times. The chain recombines TRBV7-3 with TRBJ2-5; 10 bases align to TRBD2. Germline V gene sequence: CDR1 SGHTA, CDR2 FQGTGA. J was trimmed by 5 bases and V by 5 bases; bases with no gene match: 2. CDR3 length: 13 amino acids. CDR3 sequence: CASSKREGETQYF. The CDR3 DNA is TGTGCCAGCAGCAAGCGGGAGGGGGAGACCCAGTACTTC.

This clonotype was picked up many times. The J gene is TRBJ1-6, the V gene TRBV6-2 or TRBV6-3, with D tentatively TRBD1 (5 bases). There are 16 residues in the CDR3. Germline loops: CDR1 MNHEY, CDR2 SVGEGT. The V end was cut by 7 bases, the J end by 7 bases, with 20 bases between. The CDR3 DNA reads TGTGCCAGCAAGCCGGAGCGAGGGGAAGACAATTCACCCCTCCACTTT. It specifies CASKPERGEDNSPLHF.

This clonotype was seen many times. This chain uses TRBV6-5 with TRBJ2-7, with TRBD1 matching 7 bases. This CDR3 spans 15 amino acids. CDR1 and CDR2 from the germline V gene are MNHEY and SVGAGI. The V segment lost 5 bases and the J segment 1 base; nucleotides outside the gene matches: 8. The DNA for the CDR3 is TGTGCCAGCAGTGCCTCGGAGACAGGGTCCTACGAGCAGTACTTC. It translates to CASSASETGSYEQYF.